The entry that follows covers one T cell receptor beta chain sequence. Here immunoSEQ multiplex PCR was the method, and the copy in TCRdb shows in-frame clones only, minus some. This repertoire shows 150,000 to 200,000 clones, roughly 89% found once; its top ten account for roughly 1.6%. The record originates from a study of control samples from healthy donors and cancer patients. Germline V gene sequence: CDR1 GTSNPN, CDR2 SVGIG (reference sequence). The CDR3 totals 16 residues. J lost 8 bases, V lost 2 bases, and 9 bases had no gene match. The sequence was obtained from a woman aged 25 to 45 in good health. The chain employs TRBV30 and TRBJ2-1; TRBD2 matches at 13 bases. Sequencing used blood. Here the CDR3 reads CAWSTGLAGVVDEQFF. CDR3 DNA sequence: TGTGCCTGGAGTACCGGACTAGCGGGAGTAGTGGATGAGCAGTTCTTC.